The present TCR beta chain was sequenced within a study of cytomegalovirus exposure and HLA in healthy donors. With respect to this clone: Antigen specificity is unknown.

Losses at the gene ends were 4 bases for V and 5 bases for J; bases not matched to a gene: 4. This CDR3 spans 14 amino acids. Germline-derived CDR1 and CDR2 are SGHNT and YYREEE (reference sequence). Study results and limitations: Per a later analysis, about 15,000 TCR beta sequences showed association with HLA alleles at 0.05 false discovery rate. Within the data, a cluster of highly shared sequence variants was likely a sequencing artifact.

Vbeta (60) and Jbeta (13) primers were used in the PCR. Here immunoSEQ multiplex PCR was the method, and the copy in TCRdb shows in-frame clones only, minus some. Among around 170,000 clones listed, around 80% were seen once. This TCR derives from a woman in her thirties in good health and CMV-seropositive. The sample comprised PBMCs. The chain is built from TRBV5-4 and TRBJ2-2, with 8 bases aligning to TRBD1. The CDR3 bases are TGTGCCAGCAGCAGGGACAGGATGACCGGGGAGCTGTTTTTT. It specifies CASSRDRMTGELFF.